The 13 T cell receptor beta chains below were found in one sample sequenced in a study of blood T cells in healthy people across ages. Then a second PCR, running roughly 6 to 12 cycles, was carried out with a sample-barcoded 5' primer and a J-beta primer mix. TCRdb used MiXCR to reprocess the 5' RACE reads, holding one entry per CDR3 protein. The table lists 780,000 or so distinct CDR3 sequences, 56% of them singletons. The sequencing sample was made of blood. These TCRs come from a man in his forties or fifties in good health.

V and J are TRBV27 and TRBJ2-1, with 9 bases identical to TRBD2. V dropped 7 bases and J dropped 7; count of bases not matched to a gene: 8. The germline V gene has CDR1 MNHEY and CDR2 SMNVEV (reference sequence). This CDR3 region has 14 residues. The CDR3 is CASKRGGRGNEQFF. The CDR3 nucleotides are TGTGCCAGCAAAAGGGGCGGGAGGGGGAATGAGCAGTTCTTC.

V gene TRBV11-3 combines with J gene TRBJ2-5, with 8 bases identical to TRBD2. Judging by the DNA end, TRBJ2-7 fits better; the J call may be wrong. This CDR3 has 14 residues. Germline assignment: CDR1 SGHNT and CDR2 YENEEA. The DNA for the CDR3 is TGTGCCAGCACTTCGGGGGGGAGCATATACGAGCAGTACTTC. It yields the protein CASTSGGSIYEQYF.

This clonotype was observed a handful of times. V usage is TRBV29-1 and J usage is TRBJ2-5; D perhaps matches TRBD1 (5 bases). The V end lost 5 bases, the J end lost 4 bases, and 11 bases lay between the germline ends. Germline CDR1 and CDR2: SQVTM and ANQGSEA. This CDR3 has 12 amino acids. CDR3 DNA sequence: TGCAGCGTTTATGCAGGGTCAGAGACCCAGTACTTC. This sequence encodes CSVYAGSETQYF.

The chain combines TRBV10-3 with TRBJ2-6; 7 bases map to TRBD1. The J segment lost 0 bases and the V segment lost 3 bases, leaving 11 bases of the junction unmatched. The CDR3 sequence is 19 residues long. Germline values: CDR1 ENHRY, CDR2 SYGVKD. The CDR3 sequence: CAISESDRTGVSGANVLTF. CDR3 in DNA: TGTGCCATCAGTGAATCGGACAGGACAGGCGTCTCTGGGGCCAACGTCCTGACTTTC.

The chain is built from TRBV6-1 and TRBJ1-1; weak D call: TRBD1 (6 bases). V dropped 8 bases and J dropped 4 bases, with 14 bases sitting between them. In germline, CDR1 is MNHNS, CDR2 SASEGT. The CDR3 consists of 13 residues. In nucleotides, the CDR3 is TGTGCCAGCGGAATAGGGGGTGCCACTGAAGCTTTCTTT. Amino acid sequence: CASGIGGATEAFF.

V is TRBV29-1 and J is TRBJ2-7; D is uncertain. V lost 4 bases to trimming and J lost 2 bases, with 12 bases between them. This CDR3 has 13 amino acids. Germline CDR1 SQVTM, CDR2 ANQGSEA. Here the CDR3 DNA reads TGCAGCGTTGGGACCTCGGGCCCCTACGAGCAGTACTTC. It encodes CSVGTSGPYEQYF.

This clonotype was seen at least ten times. The V and J genes are TRBV6-5 and TRBJ1-6, with 7 positions matching TRBD1. Germline V gives CDR1 MNHEY, CDR2 SVGAGI. J gave up 5 bases and V 6 bases, and 7 bases lay outside the gene matches. The CDR3 has 15 amino acids. The CDR3 coding sequence is TGTGCCAGCAGGACGACAGGGACGCATAATTCACCCCTCCACTTT. This gives the protein CASRTTGTHNSPLHF.

The chain has TRBV9 and TRBJ2-7, with unresolved D. V was clipped by 4 bases and J by 0 bases, with 20 bases between them. This CDR3 has 17 amino acids. CDR1 SGDLS and CDR2 YYNGEE come from the germline V gene. CDR3 DNA: TGTGCCAGCAGCCCCCATGCGCTGCCAGGTTCCTCCTACGAGCAGTACTTC. Amino acid sequence: CASSPHALPGSSYEQYF.

This rearrangement joins TRBV5-1 to TRBJ2-3, with a tentative D call TRBD2 (6 bases). CDR1 SGHRS and CDR2 YFSETQ come from the germline V gene. This CDR3 has 16 residues. Trimming left V 0 bases short and J 2 bases short, with 13 bases between. The CDR3 region is CASSLDGQGLTDTQYF. The CDR3 nucleotides read TGCGCCAGCAGCTTGGATGGGCAGGGACTCACAGATACGCAGTATTTT.

The chain carries TRBV28 and TRBJ2-5, with 10 bases fitting TRBD1. This CDR3 spans 13 amino acids. Germline CDR1 is MDHEN and CDR2 is SYDVKM. The V segment lost 6 bases and the J segment 5 bases; nucleotides outside the gene matches: 3. CDR3 amino acids: CASRGTGDETQYF. The CDR3 DNA reads TGTGCCAGCAGGGGGACAGGGGACGAGACCCAGTACTTC.

The count of this clonotype is one. The V and J genes are TRBV28 and TRBJ2-4; tentatively, D is TRBD2 (6 bases). Judging by the DNA end, TRBJ2-7 fits better; the J call may be wrong. Germline-derived CDR1 and CDR2 are MDHEN and SYDVKM. The CDR3 is 14 amino acids. The CDR3 spells CASNTLAPVYEQYF. The CDR3 coding sequence is TGTGCCAGCAACACACTAGCCCCGGTTTACGAGCAGTACTTC.

V and J are TRBV6-5 and TRBJ1-2; D remains ambiguous. The V and J ends lost 0 bases and 6 bases respectively, with 11 bases between them. CDR3 length equals 14 residues. Germline CDR1 is MNHEY and CDR2 is SVGAGI. The CDR3 region is CASSYSSTVDGYTF. DNA for the CDR3: TGTGCCAGCAGTTACTCGAGCACCGTTGATGGCTACACCTTC.

This clonotype was observed once. The rearrangement links TRBV28 to TRBJ2-5; 12 bases are shared with TRBD2. The CDR3 sequence is 15 residues long. Trimming took 6 bases from V and 5 from J; bases not matched to a gene: 7. Germline V CDR1 and CDR2: MDHEN, SYDVKM. The CDR3 DNA sequence: TGTGCCAGCAGACCGAGGACTAGCGGGACGGAGACCCAGTACTTC. Its protein is CASRPRTSGTETQYF.